Listed below are T cell receptor beta chains from one sample, sequenced in a study of T cell responses to AZD1222 COVID-19 vaccine. This table comes from immunoSEQ multiplex PCR, and its TCRdb copy is limited to in-frame clones, with some not included. The sample records some 100,000 clones, roughly 90% being singletons. Sequences were derived from peripheral blood, sampled on day 0 of AZD1222 vaccination. The receptors shown here come from an adult in good health. The CDR3 runs from the conserved cysteine through the conserved F or W. The order of the fields is clone size, D gene, J gene, V gene, CDR3 DNA, CDR3 protein. The D gene is left open where the match is weak. Where a row states a size, it is once, few, many or the class of an expanded clone; other rows omit it.

clone size: -; D gene: -; J gene: TRBJ1-6; V gene: TRBV7-2; CDR3 DNA: TGTGCCAGCAGCTCACACTCCCCCCTTCTCTATTCACCCCTCCACTTT; CDR3 protein: CASSSHSPLLYSPLHF
clone size: -; D gene: -; J gene: TRBJ1-1; V gene: TRBV7-9; CDR3 DNA: TGTGCCAGCAGCTTGAGCGGGACGATGAACACTGAAGCTTTCTTT; CDR3 protein: CASSLSGTMNTEAFF
clone size: -; D gene: TRBD1; J gene: TRBJ2-1; V gene: TRBV5-5; CDR3 DNA: TGTGCCAGCAGCCCGGGACAGAGCAGAAACAATGAGCAGTTCTTC; CDR3 protein: CASSPGQSRNNEQFF
clone size: -; D gene: -; J gene: TRBJ1-1; V gene: TRBV12-1; CDR3 DNA: TGTGCCAGCACCTTTCTTGGGGGGGGGCCGAACACTGAAGCTTTCTTT; CDR3 protein: CASTFLGGGPNTEAFF
clone size: -; D gene: -; J gene: TRBJ1-2; V gene: TRBV21-1; CDR3 DNA: TGTGCCAGCACCATTGGGACAGGGAATGGCTACACCTTC; CDR3 protein: CASTIGTGNGYTF
clone size: once; D gene: -; J gene: TRBJ1-5; V gene: TRBV12-5; CDR3 DNA: TGTGCTAGTGGTTTGGCACGTAGCCCGCGGGAAGTAGCCAATCAGCCCCAGCATTTT; CDR3 protein: CASGLARSPREVANQPQHF
clone size: -; D gene: TRBD1; J gene: TRBJ1-2; V gene: TRBV2; CDR3 DNA: TGTGCCACCGACAGGGACAGCAATAACTATGGCTACACCTTC; CDR3 protein: CATDRDSNNYGYTF
clone size: -; D gene: -; J gene: TRBJ1-2; V gene: TRBV7-2; CDR3 DNA: TGTGCCAGCAGCTCCCGACAGGTCTGGGTGGATGGTGGCTACACCTTC; CDR3 protein: CASSSRQVWVDGGYTF
clone size: -; D gene: TRBD2; J gene: TRBJ2-5; V gene: TRBV19; CDR3 DNA: TGTGCCAGTAGTTGGCGGGAGGGTGAGACCCAGTACTTC; CDR3 protein: CASSWREGETQYF
clone size: -; D gene: TRBD2; J gene: TRBJ2-3; V gene: TRBV5-4; CDR3 DNA: TGTGCCAGCAGCCCAGCTAGAGGCCAGCGGGAGGATACGCAGTATTTT; CDR3 protein: CASSPARGQREDTQYF
clone size: -; D gene: TRBD2; J gene: TRBJ2-3; V gene: TRBV19; CDR3 DNA: TGTGCCAGTCGCGAGGCGGGGGACACAGATACGCAGTATTTT; CDR3 protein: CASREAGDTDTQYF
clone size: once; D gene: -; J gene: TRBJ1-2; V gene: TRBV28; CDR3 DNA: TGTGCCAGCAGTTCAGCCGGGGGACCAAACCTGCGCTATGGCTACACCTTC; CDR3 protein: CASSSAGGPNLRYGYTF
clone size: -; D gene: -; J gene: TRBJ1-2; V gene: TRBV5-1; CDR3 DNA: TGCGCCAGCAGCTCACTTGAGTCCAGGCGGGATGGCTACACCTTC; CDR3 protein: CASSSLESRRDGYTF
clone size: few; D gene: TRBD2; J gene: TRBJ2-7; V gene: TRBV7-8; CDR3 DNA: TGTGCCAGCAGCGAAGATAGCGGGGACGTTTTGGGGCAGTACTTC; CDR3 protein: CASSEDSGDVLGQYF
clone size: few; D gene: -; J gene: TRBJ1-2; V gene: TRBV28; CDR3 DNA: TGTGCCAGCAGTTTTCTTGAGCACCACCCCGACTTCAACTATGGCTACACCTTC; CDR3 protein: CASSFLEHHPDFNYGYTF
clone size: -; D gene: -; J gene: TRBJ1-4; V gene: TRBV4-3; CDR3 DNA: TGCGCCAGCAGCCAAGAATGGACGGGGGCAACTAATGAAAAACTGTTTTTT; CDR3 protein: CASSQEWTGATNEKLFF
clone size: -; D gene: TRBD1; J gene: TRBJ2-7; V gene: TRBV6-6; CDR3 DNA: TGTGCCAGCAGTTACTACAGGGGCTACGAGCAGTACTTC; CDR3 protein: CASSYYRGYEQYF
clone size: -; D gene: -; J gene: TRBJ2-7; V gene: TRBV28; CDR3 DNA: TGTGCCAGCAGTTTAGTCAGCTACGAGCAGTACTTC; CDR3 protein: CASSLVSYEQYF
clone size: -; D gene: TRBD1; J gene: TRBJ1-1; V gene: TRBV5-1; CDR3 DNA: TGCGCCAGCAGCGAGGGGACAGGTTTGAACACTGAAGCTTTCTTT; CDR3 protein: CASSEGTGLNTEAFF
clone size: few; D gene: TRBD2; J gene: TRBJ2-7; V gene: TRBV18; CDR3 DNA: TGTGCCAGCTCACCTCCCTTGGGGACTAGCGAAACCTACGAGCAGTACTTC; CDR3 protein: CASSPPLGTSETYEQYF
clone size: -; D gene: -; J gene: TRBJ1-2; V gene: TRBV5-1; CDR3 DNA: TGCGCCAGCAGCTTGGGACAGTCCCCCTCATATGGCTACACCTTC; CDR3 protein: CASSLGQSPSYGYTF
clone size: -; D gene: -; J gene: TRBJ2-2; V gene: TRBV4-2; CDR3 DNA: TGTGCCAGCATGACAAAGGGGACCGGGGAGCTGTTTTTT; CDR3 protein: CASMTKGTGELFF
clone size: -; D gene: -; J gene: TRBJ2-7; V gene: TRBV12-3/TRBV12-4; CDR3 DNA: TGTGCCAGCAGTCAGACTTCCACCTACGAGCAGTACTTC; CDR3 protein: CASSQTSTYEQYF
clone size: -; D gene: -; J gene: TRBJ1-1; V gene: TRBV30; CDR3 DNA: TGTGCCTGGAGTGTCCCCGTCTACACTGAAGCTTTCTTT; CDR3 protein: CAWSVPVYTEAFF
clone size: -; D gene: -; J gene: TRBJ1-2; V gene: TRBV14; CDR3 DNA: TGTGCCAGCAGCCAAGGGGGGGGCACCCGGGATGGCTACACCTTC; CDR3 protein: CASSQGGGTRDGYTF
clone size: -; D gene: -; J gene: TRBJ1-2; V gene: TRBV18; CDR3 DNA: TGTGCCAGCTCACCACAGGGGCATGGCTACACCTTC; CDR3 protein: CASSPQGHGYTF
clone size: -; D gene: TRBD1; J gene: TRBJ1-1; V gene: TRBV5-1; CDR3 DNA: TGCGCCAGCAGCTTGGGGGACAGATTCACTGAAGCTTTCTTT; CDR3 protein: CASSLGDRFTEAFF
clone size: few; D gene: TRBD2; J gene: TRBJ2-3; V gene: TRBV19; CDR3 DNA: TGTGCCAGTAGTATCCGGACTAGCGGGAGGGGAGCAGATACGCAGTATTTT; CDR3 protein: CASSIRTSGRGADTQYF
clone size: -; D gene: -; J gene: TRBJ2-1; V gene: TRBV24-1; CDR3 DNA: TGTGCCACCAGTGATCCTGGGACTGACCTTAACAATGAGCAGTTCTTC; CDR3 protein: CATSDPGTDLNNEQFF
clone size: -; D gene: TRBD1; J gene: TRBJ2-5; V gene: TRBV6-6; CDR3 DNA: TGTGCCAGCAGTTACCCACAGGGGGCGACGGTTGGGACCCAGTACTTC; CDR3 protein: CASSYPQGATVGTQYF